One and the same sample provided the 26 T cell receptor beta chains below, sequenced in a study of T cells in Graves' hyperthyroidism and ophthalmopathy. The TCR beta CDR3 regions underwent amplification using RNA transcripts as the source. The TCR CDR3 was amplified in a first-round RT-PCR using the HTBI primer set. TCRdb reanalysed the multiplex PCR reads using MiXCR and keeps one entry per CDR3 protein. The sample has roughly 530,000 distinct CDR3 sequences, roughly 15% seen once; the top ten hold 17%. Sequenced sample: blood. Every receptor here comes from a young woman with Graves' ophthalmopathy.

This clonotype appeared a few times. The chain combines TRBV27 with TRBJ2-2; D unresolved. The ends were cut back, 6 bases at V and 6 bases at J, with 8 bases in the middle. The CDR3 sequence is 12 residues long. The germline V gene has CDR1 MNHEY and CDR2 SMNVEV (reference sequence). CDR3 sequence reads: CASRWGAGELFF. The CDR3 nucleotides read TGTGCCAGCAGGTGGGGTGCCGGGGAGCTGTTTTTT.

The rearrangement uses TRBV27 and TRBJ1-5, with 9 nucleotides matching TRBD1. Germline V gene lookup returns CDR1 MNHEY and CDR2 SMNVEV (reference sequence). The CDR3 has 14 residues. The trim removed 5 bases at V and 6 bases at J, leaving 5 bases unmatched. CDR3 nucleotide sequence: TGTGCCAGCAGTCTACAGGGGGCGCGTCAGCCCCAGCATTTT. It codes for CASSLQGARQPQHF.

The chain combines TRBV5-1 with TRBJ2-2; D perhaps matches TRBD2 (5 bases). The V end lost 4 bases, the J end lost 6 bases, and 16 bases lay between the germline ends. Germline assignment: CDR1 SGHRS and CDR2 YFSETQ. CDR3 length equals 15 residues. CDR3 sequence: CASSAAGSIAGELFF. In DNA, the CDR3 is TGCGCCAGCAGCGCGGCGGGCTCCATTGCCGGGGAGCTGTTTTTT.

In the case of this clonotype: A much larger clone differs by one base, so this may be a read error. J is TRBJ2-3 and V is TRBV13; D is unresolved. The CDR3 is 14 amino acids. Germline V gene lookup returns CDR1 PRHDT and CDR2 FYEKMQ (reference sequence). Between the trimmed V and J ends, which lost 0 bases and 2 bases, there was a span of 6 bases. CDR3 region: CASSLGITTDTQYF. The CDR3 region has the DNA TGTGCCAGCAGCTTAGGGATTACCACAGATACGCAGTATTTT.

This chain uses TRBV5-6 with TRBJ2-4, with D hard to call. The germline V gene has CDR1 SGHDT and CDR2 YYEEEE. V was pared by 1 base and J by 1 base, with 15 bases between. This CDR3 comprises 17 residues. The CDR3 DNA reads TGTGCCAGCAGCTTGACATGGCAGGTCCTCGCCAAAAACATTCAGTACTTC. Amino acids: CASSLTWQVLAKNIQYF.

This clonotype occurred many times. The chain links TRBV6-1 to TRBJ1-1; TRBD1 matches at 8 bases. The CDR3 totals 14 residues. Germline values: CDR1 MNHNS, CDR2 SASEGT. V was pared by 6 bases and J by 4 bases, with 7 bases of the junction left unmatched. This chain's CDR3 is CASSKTGVITEAFF. For the CDR3, the DNA is TGTGCCAGCAGCAAGACAGGGGTAATCACTGAAGCTTTCTTT.

The gene calls are TRBV9 and TRBJ2-7; weak D call: TRBD1 (6 bases). Germline V gene sequence: CDR1 SGDLS, CDR2 YYNGEE. Deletions cut 4 bases from V and 1 base from J, with 12 bases between. The CDR3 runs 14 residues. CDR3 DNA: TGTGCCAGCAGCCGGAGACAGGCATCCTACGAGCAGTACTTC. Translating gives CASSRRQASYEQYF.

This clonotype occurred many times. This chain links TRBV30 with TRBJ1-2, with 10 bases matching TRBD1. V trimming: 3 bases; J trimming: 4 bases; junction bases outside the gene matches: 5. The CDR3 has 14 residues. Per germline, CDR1 GTSNPN and CDR2 SVGIG (reference sequence). In DNA form, the CDR3 reads TGTGCCTGGAGACGACAGGGGGCGAGCTATGGCTACACCTTC. Translated: CAWRRQGASYGYTF.

This clonotype came up many times. The chain links TRBV29-1 to TRBJ2-5; 7 bases agree with TRBD1. Germline V lookup: CDR1 SQVTM, CDR2 ANQGSEA. Trimming at V came to 2 bases and at J to 5 bases, leaving 14 bases not matched to a gene. The CDR3 totals 16 residues. In nucleotides, the CDR3 is TGCAGCGTTGAAAATTTACTCGGAAGACAGGGCGAGACCCAGTACTTC. It translates to CSVENLLGRQGETQYF.

This clonotype has ten or more counts. The J gene is TRBJ2-7, the V gene TRBV28; TRBD2 is a possible D gene (6 bases). Per the germline V gene, CDR1 is MDHEN and CDR2 is SYDVKM. V was shortened by 2 bases and J by 0 bases, with 14 bases between the two germline ends. CDR3 length: 16 residues. DNA for the CDR3: TGTGCCAGCAGTTTAAGGTTTGGGGGGAGCTCCTACGAGCAGTACTTC. Its protein product is CASSLRFGGSSYEQYF.

This clonotype came up a few times. The chain employs TRBV19 and TRBJ2-7; 9 nucleotides align to TRBD1. J lost 4 bases, V lost 5 bases, and 9 bases had no gene match. This CDR3 has 15 amino acids. Germline loops: CDR1 LNHDA, CDR2 SQIVND (reference sequence). CDR3 sequence (DNA): TGTGCCAGTAGTCCAAGCCCTGACAGGGGGTACGAGCAGTACTTC. It codes for CASSPSPDRGYEQYF.

This clonotype was observed at least ten times. The chain joins TRBV12-5 to TRBJ2-3; D ambiguous. Between the trimmed V and J ends, which lost 2 bases and 4 bases, there was a span of 7 bases. CDR1 LGHNT and CDR2 FRNRAP come from the germline V gene. The CDR3 runs to 13 residues. The DNA of the CDR3 is TGTGCTAGTGGTTTGCTCCGCTCAGATACGCAGTATTTT. It encodes CASGLLRSDTQYF.

This clonotype was detected many times. This chain links TRBV30 with TRBJ1-2; possibly TRBD1 for D (5 bases). V was shortened by 3 bases and J by 5 bases, with 19 bases between the two germline ends. CDR3 size: 15 residues. Germline V CDR1 and CDR2: GTSNPN, SVGIG (reference sequence). This CDR3 reads CAWRWGGRFPYGYTF. The CDR3 nucleotides read TGTGCCTGGAGATGGGGGGGAAGGTTCCCTTATGGCTACACCTTC.

The sample holds a few counts of this clonotype. The chain couples TRBV11-1 to TRBJ2-1, with no clear D. Germline lookup yields CDR1 SGHAT and CDR2 FQDESV (reference sequence). The CDR3 covers 11 residues. Deletions cut 6 bases from V and 9 bases from J, with 9 bases between. CDR3 in amino acids: CASSTTGEQFF. CDR3 sequence (DNA): TGTGCCAGCAGTACCACTGGTGAGCAGTTCTTC.

V is TRBV15 and J is TRBJ2-3; 7 nucleotides align to TRBD1. In germline, CDR1 is LNHNV, CDR2 YYDKDF (reference sequence). J gave up 3 bases and V 1 base, and 7 bases lay outside the gene matches. CDR3 length: 16 residues. CDR3 DNA: TGTGCCACCAGCAGAGTAGGGGCCAGGGGGACAGATACGCAGTATTTT. Protein: CATSRVGARGTDTQYF.

In this sample, this clonotype turned up a few times. The J gene is TRBJ2-2, the V gene TRBV5-8; tentative D call: TRBD2 (5 bases). This CDR3 has 17 amino acids. CDR1 is SGHTS, CDR2 YDEGEE, per germline. V dropped 0 bases and J dropped 1 base, with 13 bases sitting between them. CDR3 nucleotide sequence: TGTGCCAGCAGCTTGGCCTCGGGGAGACTGAACACCGGGGAGCTGTTTTTT. Its protein is CASSLASGRLNTGELFF.

Worth noting for this clonotype: No conserved phenylalanine or tryptophan ends this CDR3, so it is likely a read error. The rearrangement uses TRBV28 and TRBJ2-7, with 8 nucleotides matching TRBD2. The ends lost 8 bases at V and 6 bases at J; junction bases unmatched: 9. There are 13 residues in the CDR3. CDR1 is MDHEN, CDR2 SYDVKM, per germline. The CDR3 nucleotides are TGTGCCAGCTCCCTCGGGGGGGGTGGCGAGCAGTACCTC. The encoded protein is CASSLGGGGEQYL.

At least ten counts were recorded for this clonotype. DNA of the CDR3: TGTGCCAGCAGTTTATTTCCAGCGGGGTGGACCGGGGAGCTGTTTTTT. Its translation is CASSLFPAGWTGELFF. The V gene is TRBV28, the J gene TRBJ2-2, with 7 positions matching TRBD2. Trimming cost V 1 base and J 5 bases; bases outside gene matches: 7. CDR1 and CDR2 from the germline V gene are MDHEN and SYDVKM. This CDR3 is 16 amino acids long.

This clonotype was seen at least ten times. The chain couples TRBV5-1 to TRBJ2-7; D remains unclear. The CDR3 length is 14 residues. Between the trimmed V and J ends, which lost 0 bases and 3 bases, there was a span of 10 bases. From germline, CDR1 is SGHRS and CDR2 YFSETQ. The CDR3 DNA reads TGCGCCAGCAGCTTGGGGGGTGGGGACTACGAGCAGTACTTC. This encodes CASSLGGGDYEQYF.

This clonotype was counted a few times. The V call is TRBV30, the J call TRBJ1-6; 8 bases map to TRBD1. V trimming: 3 bases; J trimming: 1 base; junction bases outside the gene matches: 8. CDR3 length equals 17 residues. Germline CDR1 reads GTSNPN; CDR2 reads SVGIG (reference sequence). The CDR3 loop is CAWSLRTGISYNSPLHF. The DNA of the CDR3 is TGTGCCTGGAGCCTCCGGACAGGGATTTCCTATAATTCACCCCTCCACTTT.

This clonotype occurred many times. The CDR3: CASSGQRNTEAFF. CDR3 nucleotides: TGCGCCAGCAGTGGTCAGAGAAACACTGAAGCTTTCTTT. The chain employs TRBV10-1 and TRBJ1-1; D remains unclear. Looked up from germline, CDR1 is WNHNN and CDR2 is SYGVQD (reference sequence). The CDR3 totals 13 residues. The V end lost 4 bases, the J end lost 2 bases, and 8 bases lay between the germline ends.

This clonotype appeared a few times. In DNA form, the CDR3 reads TGTGCCAGCACCGTCCCGGGACAGGGAGGAAACACCATATATTTT. Encoded protein: CASTVPGQGGNTIYF. V is TRBV28 and J is TRBJ1-3; TRBD1 matches 9 bases. V was clipped by 7 bases and J by 4 bases; unmatched bases: 8. The CDR3 is 15 residues long. Germline loops: CDR1 MDHEN, CDR2 SYDVKM.

This clonotype was observed many times. The junction departs from germline at one end; a sequencing error may be responsible. The J gene is TRBJ2-3, the V gene TRBV7-2; 8 nucleotides line up with TRBD2. Germline V gene data show CDR1 as SGHTA and CDR2 as FQGNSA. This CDR3 has 15 amino acids. The CDR3 sequence: CASSLAGDSTDTQYF. CDR3 coding DNA: TGTGCCAGCAGCCTAGCGGGCGACTCCACAGATACGCAGTATTTT. Full variable domain (outside the CDR3, taken from reference TRBV7-2 and TRBJ2-3): GAGVSQSPSNKVTEKGKDVELRCDPISGHTALYWYRQSLGQGLEFLIYFQGNSAPDKSGLPSDRFSAERTGGSVSTLTIQRTQQEDSAVYLCASSLAGDSTDTQYFGPGTRLTVL.

In this sample, this clonotype turned up many times. This rearrangement joins TRBV28 to TRBJ1-2; unclear D gene. Per germline, CDR1 MDHEN and CDR2 SYDVKM. The CDR3 length is 12 residues. Trimming took off 6 bases at V and 4 bases at J, with 9 bases between the two ends. Here the CDR3 reads CASSLGLYGYTF. CDR3 DNA sequence: TGTGCCAGCAGCCTCGGTCTCTATGGCTACACCTTC.

Notes on this clonotype: A much larger clone sits a single nucleotide away, making a read error possible. This chain uses TRBV28 with TRBJ1-5; D remains unclear. The CDR3 length is 15 residues. Germline V gene data show CDR1 as MDHEN and CDR2 as SYDVKM. The CDR3 DNA is TGTGCCAGCAAAGTGGACGACGGGAGCAATCGGCCCCAGCATTTT. Residues: CASKVDDGSNRPQHF.

The J gene is TRBJ2-5, the V gene TRBV11-2, with TRBD1 identical over 9 bases. Germline V gene lookup returns CDR1 SGHAT and CDR2 FQNNGV. The CDR3 covers 16 residues. Trimming at V came to 0 bases and at J to 3 bases, leaving 5 bases not matched to a gene. CDR3 DNA: TGTGCCAGCAGCTTAGAACAGGGGGCGATGGAAGAGACCCAGTACTTC. Its protein product is CASSLEQGAMEETQYF.